The following is a T cell receptor beta chain sequence with its context. Its antigen has not been determined. Base qualities are missing; no much larger clone stands one base away. The immunoSEQ Assay, a bias-controlled multiplex PCR, was used to amplify TCRbeta CDR3 regions from genomic DNA. The original methods were these. The number of nucleated cells in each sample was estimated from the amplification of reference gene primers within the assay. To quantify the absolute abundance of each unique TCRbeta CDR3 rearrangement, sequence reads were collapsed and filtered. For each sample, productive Simpson clonality was calculated as the square root of Simpson's diversity index across productive rearrangements. This is the immuneACCESS table as TCRdb keeps it, with only in-frame sequences that have V and J called. A part of the clones is gone; compared with another copy, unresolved V genes explain less than half, and the rest is unexplained. That table furnishes V, J and clone size, whereas the DNA furnished D and trimming. Recorded for this sample are around 110,000 clones; over 65% of them occurred a single time. About 6.3% of the sample comes from the top ten.

This sample was taken from a study of blood T cell repertoires in COVID-19 (dated by TCRdb to 2018 to 2021). For the wider study: Samples from collaborators originated in the United States, Italy and Spain and spanned both the acute and convalescent phases of COVID-19. The material from the prospective study consisted of cDNA or gDNA derived from T cells, B-cell-depleted T cells, or PBMCs. Deeply sampled blood TCRbeta repertoires from subjects exposed to, actively infected with, or recovered from COVID-19 were included in the dataset. The repertoires were released in a freely available public database meant as a resource for research on the immune response to SARS-CoV-2. The samples were drawn from two sources: the first 160 participants of the ongoing ImmuneRACE study, and about 1,300 subjects contributed by 6 global collaborators. A de-identified subject ID, COVID-19 status, age in years and sex were almost always included in the sample metadata. Where available, HLA class I and class II types were taken from metadata supplied by the sample provider and were not determined by assay-based typing.

In Seattle, one collaborating source enrolled patients while the infection was active and tracked those patients longitudinally over the course of disease. The collaborating institutions used their own protocols to collect whole blood in K2EDTA tubes. Collaborator samples were shipped for TCRbeta analysis as frozen whole blood, isolated PBMCs, or DNA extracted from either sample type. Paper-wide results and their limitations: The quantity of clinical and demographic metadata differed by source and by participant and was supplied without curation.

V and J lose 3 bases and 6 bases, and a span of 15 bases separates them. From a lookup of the germline V gene, CDR1 and CDR2 are MDHEN and SYDVKM. The CDR3 contains 14 residues, cysteine and phenylalanine counted. Kept here is only the CDR3 DNA, which spans 42 bases and is read in frame from base 1. The TCR sequence derives from an elderly man with COVID-19, enrolled during active disease. The rearrangement combines TRBV28 with TRBJ2-7; the D gene is perhaps TRBD2, on 6 matching bases. Source material: peripheral blood. DNA sequence: TGTGCCAGCAGTTTCGGAGGGAGCAGGTTCGAGCAGTACTTC. The resulting protein is CASSFGGSRFEQYF.